This entry describes one TCR beta chain. Its antigen is not known. A read error is possible here, since a much larger clone lies one base away. This sample is part of a study of post-analysis software for immune sequencing data. Study-wide results and caveats: The authors found that F measure strongly co-clustered same-batch samples. Patients with multiple sclerosis recorded significantly lower normalized Chao1 diversity than controls, the study found. Patients showed TRBV5-6, TRBV5-1 and TRBV20-1 among a handful of TRBV segments more frequent than in controls.

Unique molecular identifiers featured in each of the TCR beta cDNA libraries. About 500,000 cDNA molecules came from about 1 to 10 million T cells. TCRdb re-called the PCR reads with MiXCR, one entry per CDR3 protein. The table has about 180,000 distinct CDR3 sequences, about 32% seen once. CDR3 length equals 11 residues. Trimming removed 8 bases from V and 8 bases from J, with 13 bases in between. Germline CDR1 WSHSY, CDR2 SAAADI. The TCR sequence derives from a girl aged 5-17 years with multiple sclerosis. Sequences were obtained from blood. The chain combines TRBV10-2 with TRBJ2-7; D is perhaps TRBD1 or TRBD2 (6 bases each). The chain's CDR3 is CASLGGTQQYF. The CDR3 nucleotides read TGCGCCAGCTTAGGGGGGACTCAGCAGTACTTC.